A selection of T cell receptor beta chains follows, all from one sample in a study of early T cells in non-severe SARS-CoV-2 infection. TCRdb passed the 5' RACE reads through MiXCR, listing each CDR3 protein once. Among more than 95,000 distinct CDR3 sequences listed, approximately 10% were seen once. The sequenced sample was whole blood, obtained at baseline. The receptors derive from an adult who was a healthcare worker with PCR-confirmed SARS-CoV-2 infection or an uninfected control (not recorded which). CDR3s include the opening cysteine and the closing phenylalanine or tryptophan. Fields, in order: V gene, clone size, J gene, D gene, CDR3 protein, CDR3 DNA. D genes are given only for firm matches. The listing skips clone size in some rows; elsewhere it reads once, few, many or a size class.

v_gene: TRBV7-2; abundance: -; j_gene: TRBJ1-3; d_gene: -; CDR3aa: CASSLPGQLGSGNTIYF; CDR3nt: TGTGCCAGCAGCTTACCTGGACAGTTGGGCTCTGGAAACACCATATATTTT
v_gene: TRBV27; abundance: few; j_gene: TRBJ2-3; d_gene: -; CDR3aa: CASSLWGQPTDTQYF; CDR3nt: TGTGCCAGCAGTTTATGGGGTCAGCCCACAGATACGCAGTATTTT
v_gene: TRBV2; abundance: few; j_gene: TRBJ2-1; d_gene: -; CDR3aa: CASRATVGSRNEQFF; CDR3nt: TGTGCCAGCAGGGCGACAGTGGGCTCGAGGAATGAGCAGTTCTTC
v_gene: TRBV20-1; abundance: -; j_gene: TRBJ2-5; d_gene: TRBD1; CDR3aa: CSATRTGLETQYF; CDR3nt: TGCAGTGCCACCCGGACAGGGTTAGAGACCCAGTACTTC
v_gene: TRBV5-4; abundance: few; j_gene: TRBJ2-1; d_gene: TRBD2; CDR3aa: CASRVLAGGRNEQFF; CDR3nt: TGTGCCAGCAGAGTGCTAGCGGGGGGGCGGAATGAGCAGTTCTTC
v_gene: TRBV19; abundance: many; j_gene: TRBJ1-1; d_gene: -; CDR3aa: CASSPPAVRTEAFF; CDR3nt: TGTGCCAGTAGTCCCCCGGCTGTGCGGACTGAAGCTTTCTTT
v_gene: TRBV7-3; abundance: -; j_gene: TRBJ1-2; d_gene: -; CDR3aa: CASSADGNYGYTF; CDR3nt: TGTGCCAGCAGCGCGGACGGAAACTATGGCTACACCTTC
v_gene: TRBV11-2; abundance: -; j_gene: TRBJ2-1; d_gene: -; CDR3aa: CASSSEGGEQFF; CDR3nt: TGTGCCAGCAGCTCGGAGGGCGGTGAGCAGTTCTTC
v_gene: TRBV6-5; abundance: -; j_gene: TRBJ2-3; d_gene: -; CDR3aa: CASKLQGTDTQYF; CDR3nt: TGTGCCAGCAAATTACAGGGCACAGATACGCAGTATTTT
v_gene: TRBV5-1; abundance: few; j_gene: TRBJ2-5; d_gene: -; CDR3aa: CASSNAGSETQYF; CDR3nt: TGCGCCAGCAGCAATGCGGGCTCGGAGACCCAGTACTTC
v_gene: TRBV20-1; abundance: once; j_gene: TRBJ1-5; d_gene: -; CDR3aa: CSALIQHNQPQHF; CDR3nt: TGCAGTGCTCTTATACAGCACAATCAGCCCCAGCATTTT
v_gene: TRBV12-3/TRBV12-4; abundance: -; j_gene: TRBJ1-2; d_gene: -; CDR3aa: CASRLTGLSYGYTF; CDR3nt: TGTGCCAGCAGACTAACAGGGTTGAGCTATGGCTACACCTTC
v_gene: TRBV7-3; abundance: few; j_gene: TRBJ1-4; d_gene: TRBD1; CDR3aa: CASSLTGQGDMRWNEKLFF; CDR3nt: TGTGCCAGCAGCTTAACGGGACAGGGGGACATGAGGTGGAACGAAAAACTGTTTTTT
v_gene: TRBV6-5; abundance: many; j_gene: TRBJ2-3; d_gene: TRBD1; CDR3aa: CASSYVGPGQGIDTQYF; CDR3nt: TGTGCCAGCAGTTACGTAGGTCCGGGACAGGGGATAGATACGCAGTATTTT
v_gene: TRBV7-2; abundance: few; j_gene: TRBJ2-1; d_gene: TRBD1; CDR3aa: CASSRDRSYNEQFF; CDR3nt: TGTGCCAGCAGCCGGGACAGGAGCTACAATGAGCAGTTCTTC
v_gene: TRBV10-3; abundance: many; j_gene: TRBJ1-1; d_gene: -; CDR3aa: CAISESRPGGAFF; CDR3nt: TGTGCCATCAGTGAGTCTAGGCCGGGAGGAGCTTTCTTT
v_gene: TRBV6-1; abundance: -; j_gene: TRBJ2-7; d_gene: TRBD1; CDR3aa: CASSGTGVEQYF; CDR3nt: TGTGCCAGCAGTGGGACAGGGGTCGAGCAGTACTTC
v_gene: TRBV6-6; abundance: few; j_gene: TRBJ2-7; d_gene: -; CDR3aa: CASRSTWTAEQYF; CDR3nt: TGTGCCAGCAGGTCAACTTGGACAGCCGAGCAGTACTTC
v_gene: TRBV7-8; abundance: -; j_gene: TRBJ2-3; d_gene: TRBD2; CDR3aa: CASSLALLAGVGMYTQYF; CDR3nt: TGTGCCAGCAGCTTAGCGTTGCTAGCGGGAGTTGGGATGTATACGCAGTATTTT
v_gene: TRBV20-1; abundance: few; j_gene: TRBJ2-7; d_gene: -; CDR3aa: CSARRITYEQYF; CDR3nt: TGCAGTGCTAGAAGGATCACCTACGAGCAGTACTTC
v_gene: TRBV6-6; abundance: -; j_gene: TRBJ2-3; d_gene: -; CDR3aa: CASSYSRQSTDTQYF; CDR3nt: TGTGCCAGCAGTTATTCAAGGCAGAGCACAGATACGCAGTATTTT
v_gene: TRBV24-1; abundance: many; j_gene: TRBJ2-1; d_gene: TRBD1; CDR3aa: CATSGGGERNEQFF; CDR3nt: TGTGCCACCAGTGGAGGGGGCGAACGCAATGAGCAGTTCTTC
v_gene: TRBV5-1; abundance: -; j_gene: TRBJ2-7; d_gene: -; CDR3aa: CASSLVSVSLEQYF; CDR3nt: TGCGCCAGCAGCTTGGTTTCTGTGTCCCTCGAGCAGTACTTC
v_gene: TRBV2; abundance: -; j_gene: TRBJ2-3; d_gene: TRBD2; CDR3aa: CASSEGRVSGRHTQYF; CDR3nt: TGTGCCAGCAGTGAAGGACGGGTTAGCGGGAGGCATACGCAGTATTTT
v_gene: TRBV20-1; abundance: few; j_gene: TRBJ2-7; d_gene: -; CDR3aa: CSALRGVGPYEQYF; CDR3nt: TGCAGTGCTTTAAGGGGGGTCGGACCCTACGAGCAGTACTTC